Below are 19 T cell receptor beta chains sequenced from a single sample in a study of blood T cells in healthy people across ages. A second 7 to 11 cycle PCR used barcoded and J-beta primers. TCRdb recomputed calls from the 5' RACE reads with MiXCR, one row per CDR3 protein. The sample lists over 600,000 distinct CDR3 sequences; more than 55% were seen once. Sequenced input: blood. The origin of the receptors is a middle-aged man in good health.

This chain links TRBV20-1 with TRBJ2-3, with 7 bases lining up with TRBD1. Losses at the gene ends were 7 bases for V and 6 bases for J; bases not matched to a gene: 13. This CDR3 has 14 amino acids. Germline V CDR1 and CDR2: DFQATT, SNEGSKA (reference sequence). In DNA form, the CDR3 reads TGCAGTGTTAGGGATGAGGGGGCAGTGGATACGCAGTATTTT. Translated, it gives CSVRDEGAVDTQYF.

The chain is built from TRBV3-1 and TRBJ1-1, with a weak D call TRBD1 (5 bases). This CDR3 is built from 15 residues. V was clipped by 3 bases and J by 4 bases, with 15 bases between them. Germline lookup yields CDR1 LGHDT and CDR2 YNNKEL (reference sequence). The DNA of the CDR3 is TGTGCCAGCAGCCACTCCGGGACGTGGACCACTGAAGCTTTCTTT. It encodes CASSHSGTWTTEAFF.

The J gene is TRBJ2-5, the V gene TRBV28; D is unclear. There are 13 residues in the CDR3. In germline, CDR1 is MDHEN, CDR2 SYDVKM. Trimming shortened V by 4 bases and J by 2 bases, and 8 bases separated the two germline ends. The DNA for the CDR3 is TGTGCCAGCAGTTGGAATCAACAAGAGACCCAGTACTTC. This encodes CASSWNQQETQYF.

V usage is TRBV14 and J usage is TRBJ2-5; D not resolved. The CDR3 is 13 residues long. The ends were cut back, 3 bases at V and 4 bases at J, with 9 bases in the middle. Germline V lookup: CDR1 SGHDN, CDR2 FVKESK. The chain's CDR3 is CASSQLTAETQYF. CDR3 sequence (DNA): TGTGCCAGCAGCCAGCTTACCGCAGAGACCCAGTACTTC.

The J gene is TRBJ2-4, the V gene TRBV28, with a tentative D call TRBD2 (7 bases). Matching the DNA end better, TRBJ2-7 makes the J call doubtful. Looked up from germline, CDR1 is MDHEN and CDR2 is SYDVKM. The CDR3 runs to 15 residues. This CDR3 is CASSPGGGERYEQYF. The DNA for the CDR3 is TGTGCCAGCAGCCCCGGAGGGGGGGAAAGGTACGAGCAGTACTTC.

This chain links TRBV7-2 with TRBJ2-5; D is possibly TRBD1 (6 bases). The germline CDR1 and CDR2 sequences are SGHTA and FQGNSA. Trimming removed 8 bases at V and 6 bases at J, with 25 bases between. This CDR3 is built from 16 residues. DNA of the CDR3: TGTGCCAGCGACCCAGGACAGCCAAATTCCCCGCAGACCCAGTACTTC. It codes for CASDPGQPNSPQTQYF. Together with reference TRBV7-2 and TRBJ2-5, the CDR3 gives the full variable domain: GAGVSQSPSNKVTEKGKDVELRCDPISGHTALYWYRQSLGQGLEFLIYFQGNSAPDKSGLPSDRFSAERTGGSVSTLTIQRTQQEDSAVYLCASDPGQPNSPQTQYFGPGTRLLVL.

This sequence joins TRBV4-1 and TRBJ2-1; unclear D gene. Germline-derived CDR1 and CDR2 are MGHRA and YSYEKL. This CDR3 has 12 amino acids. V was trimmed by 1 base and J by 7 bases, leaving 5 bases between them. This CDR3 is CASSQAANEQFF. Written as DNA, the CDR3 is TGCGCCAGCAGCCAAGCTGCGAATGAGCAGTTCTTC.

This chain uses TRBV7-9 with TRBJ1-4; no reliable D call. The CDR3 sequence is 14 residues long. From germline, CDR1 is SEHNR and CDR2 FQNEAQ (reference sequence). Trimming took off 2 bases at V and 8 bases at J, with 12 bases between the two ends. The CDR3: CASSLKSGEEKLFF. The CDR3 coding sequence is TGTGCCAGCAGCTTAAAGTCTGGGGAGGAAAAACTGTTTTTT.

A word on this clonotype: A clone one base away is much larger, so this may be a read error. This chain uses TRBV7-2 with TRBJ2-4; no reliable D call. The end of the DNA is better explained by TRBJ2-5, so the J call may be wrong. This CDR3 is 13 amino acids long. Germline CDR1 reads SGHTA; CDR2 reads FQGNSA. In DNA form, the CDR3 reads TGTGCCAGCAGCTTGTGGCCCCGGGAGACCCAGTACTTC. It yields the protein CASSLWPRETQYF.

CDR3 sequence (DNA): TGTGCCAGCAGCCAAACACAGGATTACAATGAGCAGTTCTTC. Its protein is CASSQTQDYNEQFF. The chain couples TRBV4-2 to TRBJ2-1, with D perhaps TRBD1 (5 bases). The CDR3 loop spans 14 amino acids. Trimming shortened V by 2 bases and J by 4 bases, and 9 bases separated the two germline ends. Per germline, CDR1 LGHNA and CDR2 YNFKEQ.

The chain joins TRBV28 to TRBJ2-7; TRBD2 agrees at 11 bases. The J call is doubtful: the DNA matches TRBJ2-5 better. CDR3 length: 16 residues. In germline, CDR1 is MDHEN, CDR2 SYDVKM. This CDR3 is CASSLAALAGGKTQYF. The CDR3 bases are TGTGCCAGCAGTTTAGCGGCGCTAGCGGGGGGAAAGACCCAGTACTTC.

The chain has TRBV28 and TRBJ2-1; 8 bases match TRBD2. Looked up from germline, CDR1 is MDHEN and CDR2 is SYDVKM. V gave up 3 bases and J gave up 6 bases; unmatched junction bases: 13. The CDR3 spans 17 residues. Here the CDR3 DNA reads TGTGCCAGCAGTTTTTTAATGGTTAGCGGGGATAGCAATGAGCAGTTCTTC. Residues: CASSFLMVSGDSNEQFF.

This clonotype was observed a handful of times. This chain connects TRBV6-1 to TRBJ2-3; a weak D match, TRBD1 (6 bases). V lost 6 bases, J lost 0 bases, and 19 bases lay in between. The CDR3 loop spans 17 amino acids. Germline CDR1 reads MNHNS; CDR2 reads SASEGT. The CDR3, as DNA: TGTGCCAGCAGACCACCGGGACAAACGGTTAGCACAGATACGCAGTATTTT. As protein: CASRPPGQTVSTDTQYF.

In the case of this clonotype: A much larger clone is a single base away; this may be a read error. The chain is built from TRBV27 and TRBJ2-7, with D perhaps being TRBD1 or TRBD2 (5 bases each). This CDR3 contains 12 residues. The germline V gene has CDR1 MNHEY and CDR2 SMNVEV (reference sequence). Trimming stripped 3 bases from V and 6 bases from J, with 9 bases between. The chain's CDR3 is CASSFGAGEQYF. CDR3 nucleotide sequence: TGTGCCAGCAGTTTCGGGGCAGGCGAGCAGTACTTC.

Comment on this clonotype: An end of the junction differs from the germline gene, which may be a read error. V and J are TRBV7-2 and TRBJ2-7, with 10 bases lining up with TRBD1. This CDR3 comprises 15 residues. CDR1 is SGHTA, CDR2 FQGNSA, per germline. The CDR3 DNA follows: TGCGCCAGCAGCTGTTCCGGGACAGGGGACTACGAGCAGTACTTC. It is translated as CASSCSGTGDYEQYF.

The rearrangement links TRBV20-1 to TRBJ1-2; 7 bases agree with TRBD1. Germline loops: CDR1 DFQATT, CDR2 SNEGSKA (reference sequence). This CDR3 region has 13 residues. The V segment lost 5 bases and the J segment 4 bases; nucleotides outside the gene matches: 7. Here the CDR3 DNA reads TGCAGTGCTGAAGGGGGCGCCGGCTATGGCTACACCTTC. It codes for CSAEGGAGYGYTF.

This clonotype was seen a few times. The chain employs TRBV7-2 and TRBJ2-3; 14 bases match TRBD2. V gave up 3 bases and J gave up 5 bases; unmatched junction bases: 4. Germline values: CDR1 SGHTA, CDR2 FQGNSA. This CDR3 region has 16 residues. The CDR3: CASSLGTSGRIDTQYF. DNA of the CDR3: TGTGCCAGCAGCTTGGGGACTAGCGGGAGAATAGATACGCAGTATTTT.

The J gene is TRBJ2-5, the V gene TRBV28; 10 bases line up with TRBD1. Looked up from germline, CDR1 is MDHEN and CDR2 is SYDVKM. This CDR3 comprises 17 residues. Trimming removed 6 bases from V and 4 bases from J; junction bases left unmatched: 14. This CDR3 is CASSLQTGTGVGETQYF. The CDR3 DNA reads as TGTGCCAGCAGCTTGCAAACCGGGACAGGGGTCGGAGAGACCCAGTACTTC.

This rearrangement joins TRBV2 to TRBJ2-3; D might be TRBD2 (6 bases). This CDR3 has 16 residues. The germline V gene encodes CDR1 SNHLY and CDR2 FYNNEI. V lost 2 bases to trimming and J lost 0 bases, with 12 bases between them. CDR3 residues: CASSESFAGSTDTQYF. DNA of the CDR3: TGTGCCAGCAGTGAATCTTTTGCGGGGAGCACAGATACGCAGTATTTT.